These 20 T cell receptor beta chains originate from one sample sequenced in a study of blood T cell repertoires in COVID-19. The table came from immunoSEQ multiplex PCR; TCRdb's copy has only in-frame clones and leaves some out. The sample includes about 270,000 clones, 86% of them seen just once. Specimen: peripheral blood. These receptors originate from a woman in her sixties or seventies with COVID-19, enrolled during active disease.

The chain recombines TRBV6-5 with TRBJ1-2, with 12 bases lining up with TRBD1. Germline V gene data show CDR1 as MNHEY and CDR2 as SVGAGI. The J segment lost 4 bases and the V segment lost 10 bases, leaving 4 bases of the junction unmatched. The CDR3 spans 13 residues. The CDR3 region has the DNA TGTGCCACCTTGGGACAGGGGGCCTATGGCTACACCTTC. Its protein product is CATLGQGAYGYTF.

The chain is built from TRBV7-2 and TRBJ1-1; D not resolved. The CDR3 contains 13 residues. Trimming removed 3 bases from V and 2 bases from J, with 7 bases in between. Germline V lookup: CDR1 SGHTA, CDR2 FQGNSA. This chain's CDR3 is CASSLSVNTEAFF. In DNA form, the CDR3 reads TGTGCCAGCAGCTTGTCGGTTAACACTGAAGCTTTCTTT.

This chain joins TRBV1 and TRBJ2-5; whether TRBD2, the table's D call, matches the DNA was not checked. TRBV1 is annotated as a pseudogene. The CDR3 consists of 17 residues. CDR3 protein: CTSSPGVLAGLGETQYF. The CDR3 DNA is TGCACCAGCAGCCCGGGGGTTCTAGCGGGGCTTGGGGAGACCCAGTACTTC.

A few counts support this clone. The rearrangement uses TRBV6-5 and TRBJ1-2; D remains ambiguous. Germline-derived CDR1 and CDR2 are MNHEY and SVGAGI. Trimming pared 2 bases from V and 5 bases from J, leaving 6 bases between. The length of the CDR3 is 12 residues. The CDR3 loop reads CASSYREYGYTF. DNA for the CDR3: TGTGCCAGCAGTTACAGGGAGTATGGCTACACCTTC.

The J gene is TRBJ1-6, the V gene TRBV19, with 7 bases aligning to TRBD1. The V and J ends lost 7 bases and 7 bases, in that order; junction bases with no gene match: 7. Germline V CDR1 and CDR2: LNHDA, SQIVND (reference sequence). This CDR3 is 14 amino acids long. CDR3 in amino acids: CASTGQSTNSPLHF. The CDR3 DNA reads as TGTGCCAGTACGGGACAGTCTACCAATTCACCCCTCCACTTT.

The chain is built from TRBV3-1 (or the pseudogene TRBV3-2) and TRBJ1-4; TRBD1 might be the D (6 bases). Germline CDR1 LGHDT, CDR2 YNNKEL (reference sequence). The CDR3 loop spans 12 amino acids. Between the trimmed V and J ends, which lost 4 bases and 10 bases, there was a span of 10 bases. The CDR3 is CASSPPTGKLFF. The CDR3 region has the DNA TGTGCCAGCAGCCCCCCGACAGGAAAACTGTTTTTT.

V is TRBV23-1 and J is TRBJ2-7, with TRBD2 identical over 15 bases. TRBV23-1 is given ORF status, its function remaining uncertain. J was trimmed by 1 base and V by 8 bases; bases with no gene match: 9. The CDR3 is 17 amino acids. The CDR3 bases are TGCGCCAGCTCCGTAGGACTAGCGGGAGGGCATTCCTACGAGCAGTACTTC. Translation: CASSVGLAGGHSYEQYF.

The CDR3 bases are TGTGCCACCAGTGGGACAGGGGCAGTCAATGAGCAGTTCTTC. It is translated as CATSGTGAVNEQFF. The V gene is TRBV24-1, the J gene TRBJ2-1, with TRBD1 identical over 9 bases. Germline CDR1 KGHDR, CDR2 SFDVKD. The CDR3 spans 14 residues. The V segment lost 5 bases and the J segment 6 bases; nucleotides outside the gene matches: 4.

V and J are TRBV19 and TRBJ2-3; 9 positions agree with TRBD2. Per germline, CDR1 LNHDA and CDR2 SQIVND (reference sequence). V was pared by 3 bases and J by 1 base, with 11 bases of the junction left unmatched. The CDR3 has 18 amino acids. CDR3 sequence (DNA): TGTGCCAGTAGTATCCCCCAGATAGAGCGGGGGGGCACAGATACGCAGTATTTT. Translation: CASSIPQIERGGTDTQYF.

The chain is built from TRBV28 and TRBJ1-6; D call uncertain. The CDR3 has 15 amino acids. V gave up 2 bases and J gave up 5 bases, with 10 bases separating them. CDR1 and CDR2 from the germline V gene are MDHEN and SYDVKM. The CDR3 DNA is TGTGCCAGCAGTTTAGAAACAGTTAATAATTCACCCCTCCACTTT. It encodes CASSLETVNNSPLHF.

There are a few counts of this clone. The rearrangement uses TRBV2 and TRBJ2-3; a weak D match, TRBD2 (7 bases). V gave up 1 base and J gave up 6 bases, with 8 bases separating them. Germline lookup yields CDR1 SNHLY and CDR2 FYNNEI. The CDR3 has 13 amino acids. The CDR3 loop is CASSEGGGDTQYF. The CDR3 nucleotides are TGTGCCAGCAGTGAAGGCGGGGGCGATACGCAGTATTTT.

V is TRBV6-5 and J is TRBJ1-2; maybe TRBD1 (6 bases). The V end lost 7 bases, the J end lost 4 bases, and 19 bases lay between the germline ends. CDR1 is MNHEY, CDR2 SVGAGI, per germline. The CDR3 is made up of 15 amino acids. CDR3 bases: TGTGCCAGCACAGTACCGGAGACAGGCTCCTATGGCTACACCTTC. It codes for CASTVPETGSYGYTF.

This clone was counted a single time. The CDR3 sequence is CASSSLTRRYEQYF. CDR3 sequence (DNA): TGTGCCAGCAGTTCGCTCACTAGGAGGTACGAGCAGTACTTC. The chain carries TRBV6-2 or TRBV6-3 and TRBJ2-7, with D maybe TRBD2 (5 bases). V was trimmed by 4 bases and J by 4 bases, leaving 14 bases between them. The CDR3 totals 14 residues. Per germline, CDR1 MNHEY and CDR2 SVGEGT.

The V gene is TRBV9, the J gene TRBJ2-3; no reliable D call. Germline-derived CDR1 and CDR2 are SGDLS and YYNGEE. Trimming pared 0 bases from V and 0 bases from J, leaving 8 bases between. CDR3 length equals 15 residues. As DNA, the CDR3 is TGTGCCAGCAGCGTAGGCGGATCTAGCACAGATACGCAGTATTTT. Its translation: CASSVGGSSTDTQYF.

V and J are TRBV28 and TRBJ2-2, with 13 bases identical to TRBD2. The germline V gene has CDR1 MDHEN and CDR2 SYDVKM. The CDR3 is 17 residues long. Trimming removed 2 bases from V and 4 bases from J; junction bases left unmatched: 4. In DNA form, the CDR3 reads TGTGCCAGCAGTTTAAGACTAGCGGGGGGCACCACCGGGGAGCTGTTTTTT. It specifies CASSLRLAGGTTGELFF.

The CDR3 reads CASSLGLAETQYF. The CDR3 DNA is TGTGCCAGCAGCCTCGGACTGGCAGAGACCCAGTACTTC. The V call is TRBV11-3, the J call TRBJ2-5; tentatively, D is TRBD2 (5 bases). The V gene's germline CDR1 is SGHNT and CDR2 YENEEA. The V end was cut by 5 bases, the J end by 4 bases, with 11 bases between. The CDR3 length is 13 residues.

In regard to this clone: The same CDR3 arises from other DNA sequences in this sample as well. The gene calls are TRBV28 and TRBJ1-5; D is unresolved. The CDR3 covers 12 residues. With 3 bases removed from V and 4 bases from J, the gap between germline ends came to 4 bases. The germline gives CDR1 MDHEN, CDR2 SYDVKM. The CDR3 DNA is TGTGCCAGCAGTTTGCGGAATCAGCCCCAGCATTTT. Amino acids: CASSLRNQPQHF.

The chain links TRBV6-6 to TRBJ2-2, with TRBD1 as a possible D gene (6 bases). The V and J ends lost 5 bases and 3 bases respectively, with 10 bases between them. The V gene's germline CDR1 is MNHNY and CDR2 SVGAGI (reference sequence). The CDR3 runs 14 residues. CDR3 nucleotide sequence: TGTGCCAGCAGTATGGACAGTGACACCGGGGAGCTGTTTTTT. This translates into CASSMDSDTGELFF.

The J gene is TRBJ1-5, the V gene TRBV28; D is ambiguous. Germline-derived CDR1 and CDR2 are MDHEN and SYDVKM. The length of the CDR3 is 14 residues. Trimming cost V 2 bases and J 2 bases, with 7 bases left between them. The CDR3 DNA reads TGTGCCAGCAGTTTAAGGAGTGGCAATCAGCCCCAGCATTTT. This encodes CASSLRSGNQPQHF.

The gene calls are TRBV7-2 and TRBJ2-3, with 7 bases lining up with TRBD1. Germline V gene data show CDR1 as SGHTA and CDR2 as FQGNSA. V trimming: 2 bases; J trimming: 3 bases; junction bases outside the gene matches: 2. The length of the CDR3 is 14 residues. CDR3 sequence (DNA): TGTGCCAGCAGCTTAAAGGGGGCAACAGATACGCAGTATTTT. Its translation: CASSLKGATDTQYF.